The entry below gives a single T cell receptor beta chain sequence along with its context. The repertoire was sequenced with immunoSEQ multiplex PCR; TCRdb's copy has only in-frame clones and lacks some. The data contain roughly 1,000,000 clones, around 78% of them singletons. The CDR3 loop spans 16 amino acids. Germline V lookup: CDR1 KGHSH, CDR2 LQKENI. The junction had 5 bases not matched to a gene; V was cut back by 1 base and J by 3 bases. The sample belongs to a study of shared clonotypes between healthy human individuals. The receptor was isolated from a young man in good health. Some clones in this sample may be carry-over from other donors' samples. The chain couples TRBV18 to TRBJ2-2; 7 positions match TRBD2. The specimen sequenced was memory CD4+ T cells from PBMCs. Subset here: CD45RA-negative fraction. The CDR3 region is CASSPLTSAHTGELFF. The CDR3 DNA is TGTGCCAGCTCACCACTAACTAGCGCGCACACCGGGGAGCTGTTTTTT.